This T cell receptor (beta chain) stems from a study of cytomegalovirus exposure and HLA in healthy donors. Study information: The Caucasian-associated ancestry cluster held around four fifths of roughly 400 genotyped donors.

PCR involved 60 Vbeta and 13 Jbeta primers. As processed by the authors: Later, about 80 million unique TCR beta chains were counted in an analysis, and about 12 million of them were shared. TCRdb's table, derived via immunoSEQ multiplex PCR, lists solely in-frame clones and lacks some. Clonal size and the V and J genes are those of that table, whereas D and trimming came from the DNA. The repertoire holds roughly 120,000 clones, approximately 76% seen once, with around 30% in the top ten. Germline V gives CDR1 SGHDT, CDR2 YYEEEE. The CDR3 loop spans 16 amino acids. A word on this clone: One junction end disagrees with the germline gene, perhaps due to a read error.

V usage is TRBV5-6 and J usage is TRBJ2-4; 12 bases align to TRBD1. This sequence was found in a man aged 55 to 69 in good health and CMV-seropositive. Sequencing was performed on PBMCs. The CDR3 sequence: CASSAGTGGSKNSQYF. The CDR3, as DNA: TGTGCCAGCAGCGCGGGGACAGGGGGCTCCAAAAACAGTCAGTACTTC.